These 19 T cell receptor beta chains came from one sample sequenced in a study of Ad26.COV2.S vaccination and SARS-CoV-2 variants. Documented treatment: 15 to 20 received Ad26.COV2.S at low or high dose, single or two shots; roughly 5 received placebo; per-sample allocation not given. The study sampled participants on day 63 after the first vaccine or placebo injection. The table came from immunoSEQ multiplex PCR; TCRdb's copy has only in-frame clones and leaves some out. The data hold hundreds of thousands of clones, with 80% to 90% observed a single time. Sequenced here: peripheral blood, sampled in a trial of Ad26.COV2.S vaccine versus placebo. The receptor set was obtained from a person aged 18-60 years who received the Ad26.COV2.S COVID-19 vaccine or a placebo.

The chain joins TRBV25-1 to TRBJ1-3; TRBD1 matches 7 bases. The ends lost 3 bases at V and 3 bases at J; junction bases unmatched: 5. The CDR3 contains 15 residues. CDR1 is MGHDK, CDR2 SYGVNS, per germline. The CDR3 reads CASSEQGVFGNTIYF. The CDR3 bases are TGTGCCAGCAGTGAGCAGGGGGTATTTGGAAACACCATATATTTT.

This clone was picked up a small number of times. The genes are TRBV5-1 and TRBJ1-1, with TRBD1 identical over 8 bases. With 4 bases clipped from V and 1 base from J, the junction kept 9 bases outside the gene matches. CDR3 size: 16 residues. The V gene's germline CDR1 is SGHRS and CDR2 YFSETQ. CDR3 DNA sequence: TGCGCCAGCAGCCCCGGACAGGGCACTGGGAACACTGAAGCTTTCTTT. It is translated as CASSPGQGTGNTEAFF.

The chain links TRBV11-2 to TRBJ2-1; perhaps TRBD2 as D (6 bases). Germline loops: CDR1 SGHAT, CDR2 FQNNGV. This CDR3 is built from 13 residues. V lost 5 bases and J lost 5, with 10 bases in between. DNA of the CDR3: TGTGCCAGCAGCCGAGGGACTGACAATGAGCAGTTCTTC. Encoded protein: CASSRGTDNEQFF.

This chain links TRBV5-6 with TRBJ1-5; no reliable D call. This CDR3 contains 13 residues. V lost 0 bases to trimming and J lost 7 bases, with 8 bases between them. Germline CDR1 SGHDT, CDR2 YYEEEE. CDR3 protein: CASSLESGQPQHF. The CDR3, as DNA: TGTGCCAGCAGCTTGGAGTCTGGACAGCCCCAGCATTTT.

The rearrangement links TRBV7-3 to TRBJ2-3; TRBD2 matches at 9 bases. J lost 5 bases, V lost 2 bases, and 8 bases had no gene match. The CDR3 contains 16 residues. Germline CDR1 and CDR2: SGHTA and FQGTGA. The CDR3 is CASSLGVAGVGDTQYF. As DNA, the CDR3 is TGTGCCAGCAGCTTAGGGGTAGCGGGAGTCGGAGATACGCAGTATTTT. The whole variable domain, remainder taken from reference TRBV7-3 and TRBJ2-3, is GAGVSQTPSNKVTEKGKYVELRCDPISGHTALYWYRQSLGQGPEFLIYFQGTGAADDSGLPNDRFFAVRPEGSVSTLKIQRTERGDSAVYLCASSLGVAGVGDTQYFGPGTRLTVL.

The chain joins TRBV11-1 to TRBJ1-3; D not resolved. Germline CDR1 is SGHAT and CDR2 is FQDESV (reference sequence). V dropped 5 bases and J dropped 3 bases, with 8 bases sitting between them. This CDR3 comprises 13 residues. CDR3 residues: CASSLSFGNTIYF. DNA of the CDR3: TGTGCCAGCAGCCTGTCTTTTGGAAACACCATATATTTT.

The chain is built from TRBV2 and TRBJ2-6, with D tentatively TRBD1 (6 bases). The CDR3 is 16 amino acids. CDR1 and CDR2 (germline): SNHLY, FYNNEI. Trimming removed 7 bases at V and 0 bases at J, with 13 bases between. The CDR3 spells CASTTGPSSGANVLTF. As DNA, the CDR3 is TGTGCCAGCACTACAGGGCCGAGCTCTGGGGCCAACGTCCTGACTTTC.

The genes are TRBV7-2 and TRBJ2-5; 7 bases line up with TRBD1. CDR1 is SGHTA, CDR2 FQGNSA, per germline. The ends lost 5 bases at V and 2 bases at J; junction bases unmatched: 5. This CDR3 is 14 amino acids long. CDR3 nucleotides: TGTGCCAGCAGCCTCGACAGGGCGCAAGAGACCCAGTACTTC. Residues: CASSLDRAQETQYF.

The CDR3 DNA sequence: TGTGCCAGCAGGCCCCAGGGGGCTAATGGCTACACCTTC. Its translation: CASRPQGANGYTF. This chain connects TRBV28 to TRBJ1-2; the match to TRBD1 covers 8 bases. This CDR3 region has 13 residues. The germline CDR1 and CDR2 sequences are MDHEN and SYDVKM. Losses at the gene ends were 6 bases for V and 6 bases for J; bases not matched to a gene: 6.

This rearrangement joins TRBV21-1 to TRBJ2-4; TRBD1, as called in the table, went unchecked against the DNA. TRBV21-1 is listed as a pseudogene. The CDR3 runs to 17 residues. For the CDR3, the DNA is TGTGCCAGCACTACACGGGGACAGCCTCTTGCCAAAAACATTCAGTACTTC. It codes for CASTTRGQPLAKNIQYF.

The chain carries TRBV6-2 or TRBV6-3 and TRBJ1-2, with 7 bases aligning to TRBD1. V dropped 2 bases and J dropped 5; count of bases not matched to a gene: 14. The CDR3 spans 17 residues. The V gene's germline CDR1 is MNHEY and CDR2 SVGEGT. CDR3 loop: CASSYEGARLPLYGYTF. The DNA for the CDR3 is TGTGCCAGCAGTTACGAGGGGGCGCGACTTCCCCTATATGGCTACACCTTC.

The rearrangement links TRBV4-1 to TRBJ1-3; D may be TRBD1 (5 bases). The CDR3 totals 18 residues. The germline CDR1 and CDR2 sequences are MGHRA and YSYEKL. Trimming took 1 base from V and 0 from J, leaving 16 bases between them. The CDR3 DNA reads TGCGCCAGCAGCCAAGTCGACATGGGGCTTACCTCTGGAAACACCATATATTTT. The encoded protein is CASSQVDMGLTSGNTIYF.

The chain couples TRBV28 to TRBJ1-6, with D tentatively TRBD1 (6 bases). CDR1 and CDR2 (germline): MDHEN, SYDVKM. The CDR3 runs 15 residues. V was trimmed by 4 bases and J by 3 bases, leaving 10 bases between them. CDR3 amino acids: CASSSGQHYNSPLHF. The CDR3 DNA reads TGTGCCAGCAGTTCCGGACAGCACTATAATTCACCCCTCCACTTT.

The V call is TRBV3-1 (or the pseudogene TRBV3-2), the J call TRBJ1-2; 10 positions match TRBD1. The V and J ends lost 4 bases and 8 bases, in that order; junction bases with no gene match: 7. CDR3 length: 14 amino acids. Looked up from germline, CDR1 is LGHDT and CDR2 is YNNKEL (reference sequence). As DNA, the CDR3 is TGTGCCAGCAGCCGCCGACAGGGGGCGGAGGGCTACACCTTC. This translates into CASSRRQGAEGYTF.

The chain couples TRBV4-1 to TRBJ2-7; unclear D gene. Germline-derived CDR1 and CDR2 are MGHRA and YSYEKL. The CDR3 has 13 amino acids. Between the trimmed V and J ends, which lost 5 bases and 1 base, there was a span of 9 bases. The CDR3 loop is CASSGTLSYEQYF. The CDR3 DNA reads as TGCGCCAGCAGCGGTACTTTGTCCTACGAGCAGTACTTC.

The chain recombines TRBV28 with TRBJ1-6; 7 nucleotides align to TRBD1. CDR1 and CDR2 (germline): MDHEN, SYDVKM. Trimming took 3 bases from V and 8 from J; bases not matched to a gene: 10. This CDR3 region has 16 residues. The chain's CDR3 is CASSLEGEGAYSPLHF. CDR3 bases: TGTGCCAGCAGTTTGGAAGGGGAGGGGGCCTATTCACCCCTCCACTTT.

V is TRBV30 and J is TRBJ1-2; D possibly corresponds to TRBD1 (6 bases). This CDR3 is built from 13 residues. Trimming removed 3 bases at V and 5 bases at J, with 13 bases between. The germline V gene has CDR1 GTSNPN and CDR2 SVGIG (reference sequence). DNA for the CDR3: TGTGCCTGGAGCACCACAGGGAGATATGGCTACACCTTC. Its translation is CAWSTTGRYGYTF. The whole variable domain, filled in from reference TRBV30 and TRBJ1-2, reads SQTIHQWPATLVQPVGSPLSLECTVEGTSNPNLYWYRQAAGRGLQLLFYSVGIGQISSEVPQNLSASRPQDRQFILSSKKLLLSDSGFYLCAWSTTGRYGYTFGSGTRLTVV.

The CDR3: CSGSGTSGNTIYF. Written as DNA, the CDR3 is TGCAGCGGAAGCGGGACCTCTGGAAACACCATATATTTT. J is TRBJ1-3 and V is TRBV29-1; weak D call: TRBD1 (5 bases). The germline CDR1 and CDR2 sequences are SQVTM and ANQGSEA. With 7 bases removed from V and 0 bases from J, the gap between germline ends came to 10 bases. The CDR3 is 13 amino acids.

With respect to this clone: Other nucleotide sequences in the sample specify the same CDR3. V is TRBV18 and J is TRBJ1-1, with unresolved D. This CDR3 has 13 amino acids. Trimming stripped 5 bases from V and 0 bases from J, with 7 bases between. Germline V gene sequence: CDR1 KGHSH, CDR2 LQKENI. The CDR3 bases are TGTGCCAGCTCAGAAGATATGAACACTGAAGCTTTCTTT. Amino acid sequence: CASSEDMNTEAFF.